This TCR beta chain was profiled in a study of T cells in Graves' hyperthyroidism and ophthalmopathy (dated 2019 in TCRdb). Regarding the research as a whole: Peripheral blood samples were taken at the time of initial diagnosis, prior to any treatment. Following sampling, methimazole starting at 30 mg daily was given to hyperthyroidism patients, and high-dose intravenous methylprednisolone was given to ophthalmopathy patients. To identify distinguishing TCR V-J signatures, a discovery cohort of about 100 patients was used, comprising approximately 40 with Graves' ophthalmopathy and 57 with stable Graves' hyperthyroidism. In several Graves' hyperthyroidism patients, the study also compared T-cell repertoires from thyroid tissue with T-cell repertoires from blood. Prospective prediction of ophthalmopathy was tested in an independent validation cohort consisting of 18 to 20 hyperthyroidism patients and 15 or so patients who later progressed to ophthalmopathy. According to the paper, TCR Vbeta CDR3 sequencing was carried out on 135 peripheral blood samples, which came from fewer than 50 ophthalmopathy, under 80 hyperthyroidism and approximately 17 progressor patients. For training and testing, the 100 or so patients in the discovery cohort were randomly divided in a 7:3 ratio.

Trimming at the junction amounts to 7 bases on V and 5 bases on J, and the germline ends lie 18 bases apart. The CDR3, from cysteine to phenylalanine, totals 15 residues. Just CDR3 DNA is preserved here, 45 bases in frame from base 1. The CDR1 and CDR2 encoded by the germline V gene are MDHEN and SYDVKM. The TCR beta CDR3 regions were amplified from the RNA transcripts. The TCR CDR3 was subjected to a first round of RT-PCR using the HTBI primer set and the Qiagen OneStep RT-PCR kit. The libraries were constructed in a second round of multiplex PCR and then size-selected and purified. Sequencing of the libraries was done on an Illumina HiSeq2000 using paired-end 100 bp reads. The original pipeline was this. SOAPnuke was used to process the raw data, throwing out any read that contained adapters or uncalled bases, had a mean Phred below 15, or lacked an exact constant-primer or identifier match. High-quality paired reads were merged with COPE v1.2.5, and unique nucleotide sequences were defined as clonotypes. MiTCR v1.1 was used to align the clonotypes against IMGT TRBV, TRBD and TRBJ reference segments. Only V-J combinations with frequency above 0.0001, covering 99.2% of repertoires, were analysed. A TCS score was defined as the ratio of F50 (clonal expansion) to E x V (chaos), with BLOSUM62-based TCRdist applied between CDR3 peptides within each V-J. Welch's t-statistics and random forest reduced several hundred V-J features to about 13, which were used in a naive Bayes classifier (R e1071). In TCRdb, the public reads were trimmed at Q25 with fastp and aligned with MiXCR, with productive beta chains retained. Every CDR3 protein is listed once, alongside the most common genes and DNA of its rows. TCRdb's processing, not the study's, gives the V and J calls here. A total of 450,000 to 650,000 distinct CDR3 sequences appear in this sample, approximately 17% of them only once. Roughly 15% of the sample belongs to the ten largest clones.

Here is what the overall study found, with its caveats: Sample size was not statistically predetermined, and blinding of investigators to group allocation was not performed. Most expanded thyroid clonotypes (frequency above 0.001) were also detected in blood, a finding suggesting that blood repertoires may reflect thyroid immune responses. In cross-validation, a model built on a 13 V-J signature told ophthalmopathy apart from stable hyperthyroidism with under 90% sensitivity and around 84% specificity, and in testing the same model reached 80%/75%. In validation, the model predicted progression to ophthalmopathy with 65% to 71% sensitivity and roughly 72% specificity, a median of around six months before onset.

In the ophthalmopathy patients, disease was moderately to severely active, with a Clinical Activity Score of 3 or more, a NOSPECS grade of 4 or more, and a duration of less than 3 months. The study excluded patients with uncontrolled infections, other autoimmune diseases, pregnancy or lactation. Diagnoses relied on clinical symptoms, serum thyroxine and TRAb, thyroid ultrasound and orbital computed tomography. PBMCs were isolated from about 9.2 ml of fresh peripheral blood by Ficoll-Paque density gradient centrifugation. Trizol reagent was used to extract total RNA, and RNA quality was then checked on an Agilent 2100 Bioanalyzer. This clonotype was seen at least ten times. Which antigen it targets is not known. The record has no base qualities; no much larger clone is one base away.

This clonotype was sampled from a woman between 18 and 30 years old with Graves' ophthalmopathy. The chain is assembled from TRBV28 and TRBJ1-5; there is no confident call for the D gene. The sequenced material came from blood. The DNA sequence is TGTGCCAGCACCCCCACTTCCCCTGGGGATCAGCCCCAGCATTTT. This codes for CASTPTSPGDQPQHF.